The source of this TCR beta chain is a study of blood T cell repertoires in COVID-19. One Seattle source followed patients from active infection through their disease course. The data were produced by immunoSEQ multiplex PCR, yet TCRdb's version contains in-frame clones alone and is incomplete. The sample holds about 250,000 clones, about 82% seen once. The V and J ends lost 0 bases and 3 bases respectively, with 13 bases between them. This CDR3 comprises 16 residues. Germline assignment: CDR1 SGHKS and CDR2 YYEKEE (reference sequence). The specimen sequenced was peripheral blood. This receptor was identified in a woman of 80 years or more with COVID-19, enrolled during active disease. The V gene is TRBV5-5, the J gene TRBJ1-5; D is unresolved. Here the CDR3 reads CASSLGGSYNNQPQHF. For the CDR3, the DNA is TGTGCCAGCAGCTTGGGCGGCAGTTATAACAATCAGCCCCAGCATTTT.